These 10 T cell receptor beta chains were all obtained from the same sample, sequenced in a study of beta chain features in type 1 diabetes. Isolated RNA was reverse transcribed in full, so expressed TCRB transcripts were sequenced. Using immunoSEQ multiplex PCR, the repertoire was profiled, and TCRdb retains in-frame clones only, with some absent. Of about 210,000 clones detected, roughly 10% appear once; the ten largest clones hold 1% to 1.5%. The sample comprised central memory CD4+ T cells from blood. The receptors come from a man between 18 and 35 years old in good health.

This clone turned up a few times. The chain combines TRBV6-5 with TRBJ1-1; D unclear. The CDR3 runs 15 residues. Trimming took off 3 bases at V and 1 base at J, with 12 bases between the two ends. Germline V gene data show CDR1 as MNHEY and CDR2 as SVGAGI. CDR3 region: CASSYVYSSNTEAFF. The CDR3 nucleotides are TGTGCCAGCAGTTATGTGTACAGCTCGAACACTGAAGCTTTCTTT.

This clone was detected a few times. One end of the junction is discordant with germline, which a read error may explain. The chain links TRBV7-3 to TRBJ2-1, with D possibly being TRBD2 (5 bases). This CDR3 has 13 amino acids. Germline CDR1 is SGHTA and CDR2 is FQGTGA. CDR3 DNA: TGTGCCAGCAGCTTGAGTTCGGAGCGGCCTTCGGTCTTC. It specifies CASSLSSERPSVF. The entire variable domain, with the rest obtained from reference TRBV7-3 and TRBJ2-1, is as follows: GAGVSQTPSNKVTEKGKYVELRCDPISGHTALYWYRQSLGQGPEFLIYFQGTGAADDSGLPNDRFFAVRPEGSVSTLKIQRTERGDSAVYLCASSLSSERPSVFGPGTRLTVL.

The rearrangement uses TRBV6-5 and TRBJ2-7; D not certain. Looked up from germline, CDR1 is MNHEY and CDR2 is SVGAGI. This CDR3 is 15 amino acids long. Trimming removed 0 bases from V and 1 base from J, with 10 bases in between. Here the CDR3 DNA reads TGTGCCAGCAGTTACTCGACCGGGTGGTCCTACGAGCAGTACTTC. It encodes CASSYSTGWSYEQYF.

Only a few counts were recorded for this clone. The rearrangement uses TRBV19 and TRBJ2-7; a weak D match, TRBD1 (6 bases). The CDR3 is 13 amino acids. Trimming took off 10 bases at V and 5 bases at J, with 18 bases between the two ends. The germline CDR1 and CDR2 sequences are LNHDA and SQIVND (reference sequence). CDR3 nucleotide sequence: TGTGCCACCGCAGGGGCCCTTAGGAACGAGCAGTACTTC. This gives the protein CATAGALRNEQYF.

The sample holds a few counts of this clone. V usage is TRBV11-2 and J usage is TRBJ1-1; perhaps TRBD1 as D (6 bases). V lost 8 bases and J lost 5, with 18 bases in between. The V gene's germline CDR1 is SGHAT and CDR2 FQNNGV. The CDR3 runs 14 residues. CDR3 in amino acids: CASGPTRGRTEAFF. The CDR3 nucleotides read TGTGCCAGCGGCCCCACGAGGGGGAGAACTGAAGCTTTCTTT.

This clone was seen a few times. The CDR3 loop reads CAWSGRTANQPQHF. Here the CDR3 DNA reads TGTGCCTGGAGTGGCAGGACAGCAAATCAGCCCCAGCATTTT. V and J are TRBV30 and TRBJ1-5; D possibly corresponds to TRBD1 (6 bases). The germline V and J ends were trimmed by 1 base and 4 bases, with 11 bases remaining between them. Per germline, CDR1 GTSNPN and CDR2 SVGIG (reference sequence). The CDR3 consists of 14 residues.

There are many counts of this clone. The V and J genes are TRBV5-6 and TRBJ2-5; tentatively, D is TRBD1 or TRBD2 (5 bases each). V was pared by 3 bases and J by 2 bases, with 14 bases between. This CDR3 contains 15 residues. Germline values: CDR1 SGHDT, CDR2 YYEEEE. The CDR3 reads CASSYGTEFQETQYF. The DNA for the CDR3 is TGTGCCAGCAGCTACGGGACGGAGTTTCAAGAGACCCAGTACTTC.

Only a few counts were recorded for this clone. The chain carries TRBV7-8 and TRBJ2-3; a weak D match, TRBD2 (5 bases). The V and J ends lost 8 bases and 1 base respectively, with 10 bases between them. The CDR3 runs to 13 residues. CDR1 is SGHVS and CDR2 is FQNEAQ in the germline V gene. CDR3 loop: CASSIGGTDTQYF. The CDR3 nucleotides read TGTGCCAGCTCGATCGGGGGCACAGATACGCAGTATTTT.

As for this clone: Within the sample, other DNA sequences also encode this same CDR3. The chain joins TRBV30 to TRBJ2-1, with D unclear. V gave up 1 base and J gave up 5 bases, with 9 bases separating them. The CDR3 has 13 residues. CDR1 is GTSNPN and CDR2 is SVGIG in the germline V gene (reference sequence). For the CDR3, the DNA is TGTGCCTGGAGTGGGCGGCGGAACAATGAGCAGTTCTTC. Its protein is CAWSGRRNNEQFF.

This clone showed up just a few times. Other DNA variants within this sample encode the same CDR3. The rearrangement joins TRBV7-8 to TRBJ2-7, with 10 nucleotides matching TRBD2. This CDR3 is 14 amino acids long. J lost 0 bases, V lost 5 bases, and 1 base had no gene match. Germline V gene data show CDR1 as SGHVS and CDR2 as FQNEAQ. CDR3 in DNA: TGTGCCAGCAGCCGGACTAGCGGCTCCTACGAGCAGTACTTC. It encodes CASSRTSGSYEQYF.